This T cell receptor beta chain derives from a study of T cell repertoires in cytomegalovirus infection (dated by TCRdb to 2018 to 2020). About the full investigation: Peptide stimulations targeted recently identified HLA-C-restricted CMV epitopes, whose presentation resists viral immunomodulation, together with well-studied HLA-B-restricted epitopes. The HLA type of each donor mattered for the analysis, because public TCR beta signatures pointed to carriage of CMV infection along with the matching HLA type.

The paper as a whole reports these results and caveats: The ex vivo response was dominated by HLA-C-restricted CMV-specific TCR beta clonotypes, which also provided the single most frequent clonotype in two of eight donors. In both this cohort and an independent cohort of 350 to 400 donors, the cumulative frequency of public TCR beta family members distinguished carriers of CMV infection plus the relevant HLA type.

Between the V and J ends, shortened by 4 bases and 8 bases respectively, the junction contains 9 bases. Taken from cysteine to phenylalanine, the CDR3 has 12 residues. Of the read, only the CDR3 DNA is kept; its 36 bases are in frame from base 1. The germline V gene (reference sequence) supplies CDR1 MNHNY and CDR2 SVGAGI. Instrument used: Illumina HiSeq 1500. TCRdb reanalyzed the raw reads on its own, using fastp at Q25 for trimming and MiXCR for clone calling, and kept in-frame beta chains. Rows matching on CDR3 protein sequence are summarized as one entry with the most common DNA and genes. The table for this sample lists fewer than 1,000,000 distinct CDR3 sequences; around 32% of them were counted only once. The leading ten clones occupy over 12% of the sample. As for this clonotype: It has no known antigen specificity. Base qualities are not provided; no much larger clone lies one nucleotide away.

This specimen's treatment or condition label, interpreted: in vitro stimulation with specific CMV peptide epitopes to enrich CMV-specific T cells. The clonotype was recovered from a human donor in good health (CMV status not recorded). Some clones in this sample may be carry-over from other donors' samples. The sample here was cultured CD8+ T cells from PBMCs, taken from culture after CMV antigen stimulation. The chain couples TRBV6-6 to TRBJ2-1; perhaps TRBD1 is the D gene, with 5 bases matching. The bases are TGTGCCAGCAGTTTGACAGTCGATGAGCAGTTCTTC. This translates into CASSLTVDEQFF.